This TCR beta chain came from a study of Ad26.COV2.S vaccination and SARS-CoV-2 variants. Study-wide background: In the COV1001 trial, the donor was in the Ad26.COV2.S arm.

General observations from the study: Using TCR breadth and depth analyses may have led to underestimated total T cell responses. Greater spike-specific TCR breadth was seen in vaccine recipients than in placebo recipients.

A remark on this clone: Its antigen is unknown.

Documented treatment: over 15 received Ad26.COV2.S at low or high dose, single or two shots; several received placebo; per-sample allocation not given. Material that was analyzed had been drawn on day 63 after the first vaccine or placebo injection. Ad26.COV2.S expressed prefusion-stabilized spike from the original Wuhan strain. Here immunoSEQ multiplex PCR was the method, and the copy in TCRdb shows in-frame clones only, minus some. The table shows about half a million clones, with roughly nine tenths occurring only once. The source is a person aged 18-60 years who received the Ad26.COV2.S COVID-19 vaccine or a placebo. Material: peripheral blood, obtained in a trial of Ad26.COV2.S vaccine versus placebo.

The CDR3 sequence: CASSPHRATEAFF. The CDR3 DNA follows: TGTGCCAGCAGCCCGCACAGGGCCACTGAAGCTTTCTTT. The gene calls are TRBV7-8 and TRBJ1-1, with a tentative D call TRBD1 (6 bases). Germline V gene lookup returns CDR1 SGHVS and CDR2 FQNEAQ. The CDR3 covers 13 residues. V gave up 5 bases and J gave up 4 bases, with 11 bases separating them.